One and the same sample provided the 7 T cell receptor beta chains below, sequenced in a study of blood T cell repertoires in COVID-19. Profiling relied on immunoSEQ multiplex PCR, and the TCRdb table lists in-frame clones only, not all of them. This sample has under 95,000 clones, with approximately 91% found just once. The sample taken for sequencing was peripheral blood. These receptors were obtained from a man aged 45-65 years with COVID-19, enrolled during active disease.

V usage is TRBV5-6 and J usage is TRBJ2-5; maybe TRBD1 (6 bases). The CDR3 has 16 amino acids. Germline V CDR1 and CDR2: SGHDT, YYEEEE. V gave up 3 bases and J gave up 1 base, with 16 bases separating them. The CDR3 DNA is TGTGCCAGCAGCTACTCCGGGACACAACTCCAAGAGACCCAGTACTTC. Protein product: CASSYSGTQLQETQYF.

The V call is TRBV5-4, the J call TRBJ1-2; the match to TRBD1 covers 10 bases. CDR1 and CDR2 (germline): SGHNT, YYREEE (reference sequence). V gave up 4 bases and J gave up 7 bases; unmatched junction bases: 10. This CDR3 is built from 15 residues. CDR3 in amino acids: CASSPVTGGWSGYTF. CDR3 bases: TGTGCCAGCAGCCCCGTGACAGGGGGCTGGTCTGGCTACACCTTC.

The chain carries TRBV28 and TRBJ1-2; TRBD1 aligns across 11 bases. V shed 8 bases, J shed 3 bases, and the junction held 2 bases outside the gene matches. Germline V CDR1 and CDR2: MDHEN, SYDVKM. The CDR3 contains 13 residues. Here the CDR3 reads CASGTGGYYGYTF. CDR3 sequence (DNA): TGTGCCAGCGGGACAGGGGGGTACTATGGCTACACCTTC.

In this sample, this clone turned up once. This chain uses TRBV5-1 with TRBJ2-1, with D perhaps TRBD1 (6 bases). V was cut by 5 bases and J by 10 bases, with 10 bases left in between. The CDR3 length is 11 residues. In germline, CDR1 is SGHRS, CDR2 YFSETQ. DNA of the CDR3: TGCGCCAGCAGAGTAGGGACAGAGCAGTTCTTC. This encodes CASRVGTEQFF. Full variable domain (outside the CDR3, taken from reference TRBV5-1 and TRBJ2-1): KAGVTQTPRYLIKTRGQQVTLSCSPISGHRSVSWYQQTPGQGLQFLFEYFSETQRNKGNFPGRFSGRQFSNSRSEMNVSTLELGDSALYLCASRVGTEQFFGPGTRLTVL.

V usage is TRBV7-2 and J usage is TRBJ2-7; TRBD2 is a possible D gene (5 bases). V lost 0 bases and J 4 bases, leaving 13 bases between the germline ends. The CDR3 sequence is 15 residues long. The germline CDR1 and CDR2 sequences are SGHTA and FQGNSA. DNA for the CDR3: TGTGCCAGCAGCTTAGCGGGCGATAGCGCTTACGAGCAGTACTTC. Its protein product is CASSLAGDSAYEQYF.

The chain links TRBV19 to TRBJ2-7; TRBD1 matches 10 bases. Trimming at V came to 5 bases and at J to 2 bases, leaving 6 bases not matched to a gene. This CDR3 is built from 15 residues. Germline lookup yields CDR1 LNHDA and CDR2 SQIVND (reference sequence). The CDR3 loop is CASSAGTGEAYEQYF. DNA of the CDR3: TGTGCCAGTAGTGCCGGGACAGGGGAGGCCTACGAGCAGTACTTC.

This clone was observed a few times. The rearrangement joins TRBV28 to TRBJ2-2; unclear D gene. This CDR3 region has 12 residues. Germline V gene sequence: CDR1 MDHEN, CDR2 SYDVKM. Trimming removed 3 bases from V and 8 bases from J, with 7 bases in between. CDR3: CASSFRFGELFF. The DNA of the CDR3 is TGTGCCAGCAGTTTCAGGTTTGGGGAGCTGTTTTTT.